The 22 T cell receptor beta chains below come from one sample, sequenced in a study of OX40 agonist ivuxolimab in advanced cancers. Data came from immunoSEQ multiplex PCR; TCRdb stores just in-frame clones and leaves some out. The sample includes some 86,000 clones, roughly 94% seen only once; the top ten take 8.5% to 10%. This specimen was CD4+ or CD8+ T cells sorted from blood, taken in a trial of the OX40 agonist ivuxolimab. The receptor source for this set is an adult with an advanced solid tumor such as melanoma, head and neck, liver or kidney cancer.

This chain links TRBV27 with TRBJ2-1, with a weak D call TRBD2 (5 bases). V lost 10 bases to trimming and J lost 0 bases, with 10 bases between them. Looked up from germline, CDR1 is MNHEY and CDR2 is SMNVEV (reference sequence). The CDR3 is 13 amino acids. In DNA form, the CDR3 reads TGTGCCACCGGGAAGAGCTCCTACAATGAGCAGTTCTTC. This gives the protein CATGKSSYNEQFF.

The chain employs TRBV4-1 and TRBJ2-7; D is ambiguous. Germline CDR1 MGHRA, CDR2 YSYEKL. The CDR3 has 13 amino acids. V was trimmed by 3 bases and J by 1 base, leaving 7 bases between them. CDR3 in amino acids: CASSQAGSYEQYF. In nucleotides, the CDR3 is TGCGCCAGCAGCCAGGCCGGTTCCTACGAGCAGTACTTC.

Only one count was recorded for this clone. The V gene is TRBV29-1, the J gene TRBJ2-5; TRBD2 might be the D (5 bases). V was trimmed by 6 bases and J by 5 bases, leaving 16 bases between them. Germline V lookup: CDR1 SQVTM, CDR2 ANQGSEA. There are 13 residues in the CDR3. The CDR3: CSVETVEGETQYF. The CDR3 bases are TGCAGCGTGGAGACGGTAGAGGGTGAGACCCAGTACTTC.

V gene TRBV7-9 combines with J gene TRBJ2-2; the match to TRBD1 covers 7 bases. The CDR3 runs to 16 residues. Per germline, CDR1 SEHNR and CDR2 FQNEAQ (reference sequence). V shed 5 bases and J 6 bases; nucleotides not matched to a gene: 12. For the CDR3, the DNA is TGTGCCAGCAGCCTCCAGACAGGGCTCAATGCCGGGGAGCTGTTTTTT. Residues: CASSLQTGLNAGELFF.

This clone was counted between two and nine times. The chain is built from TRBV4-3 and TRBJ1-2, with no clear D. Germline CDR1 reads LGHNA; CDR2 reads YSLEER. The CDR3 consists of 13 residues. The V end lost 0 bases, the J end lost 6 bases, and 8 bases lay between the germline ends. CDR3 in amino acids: CASSQDRVDGYTF. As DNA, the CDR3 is TGCGCCAGCAGCCAAGATAGGGTAGATGGCTACACCTTC.

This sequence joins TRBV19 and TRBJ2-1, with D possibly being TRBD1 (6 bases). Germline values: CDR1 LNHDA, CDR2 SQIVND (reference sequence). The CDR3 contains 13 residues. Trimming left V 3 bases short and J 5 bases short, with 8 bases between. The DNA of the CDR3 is TGTGCCAGTAGTATCTGGACAGACAATGAGCAGTTCTTC. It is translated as CASSIWTDNEQFF. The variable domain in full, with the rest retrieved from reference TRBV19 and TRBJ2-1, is DGGITQSPKYLFRKEGQNVTLSCEQNLNHDAMYWYRQDPGQGLRLIYYSQIVNDFQKGDIAEGYSVSREKKESFPLTVTSAQKNPTAFYLCASSIWTDNEQFFGPGTRLTVL.

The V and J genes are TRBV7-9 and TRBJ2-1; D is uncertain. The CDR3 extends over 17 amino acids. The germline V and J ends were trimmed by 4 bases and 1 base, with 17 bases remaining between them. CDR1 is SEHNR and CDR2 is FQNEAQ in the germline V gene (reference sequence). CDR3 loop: CASSSDDRADSYNEQFF. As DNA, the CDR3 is TGTGCCAGCAGCTCGGATGATAGGGCAGATTCCTACAATGAGCAGTTCTTC.

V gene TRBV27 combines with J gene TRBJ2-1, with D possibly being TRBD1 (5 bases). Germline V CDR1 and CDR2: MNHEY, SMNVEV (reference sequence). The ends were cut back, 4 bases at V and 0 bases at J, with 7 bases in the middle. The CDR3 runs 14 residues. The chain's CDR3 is CASSWTSSYNEQFF. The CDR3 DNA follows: TGTGCCAGCAGTTGGACATCCTCCTACAATGAGCAGTTCTTC.

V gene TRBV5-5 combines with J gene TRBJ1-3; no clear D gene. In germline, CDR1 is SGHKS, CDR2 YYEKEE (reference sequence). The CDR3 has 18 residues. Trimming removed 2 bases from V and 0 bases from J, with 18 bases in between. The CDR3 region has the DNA TGTGCCAGCAGCTTCTTTGAGATTCCACACGACTCTGGAAACACCATATATTTT. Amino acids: CASSFFEIPHDSGNTIYF.

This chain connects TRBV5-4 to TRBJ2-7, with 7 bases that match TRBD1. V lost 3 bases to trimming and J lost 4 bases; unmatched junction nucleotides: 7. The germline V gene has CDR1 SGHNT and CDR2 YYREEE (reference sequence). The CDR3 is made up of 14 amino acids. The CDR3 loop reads CASSSGTAQYEQYF. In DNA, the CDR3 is TGTGCCAGCAGCTCCGGGACAGCTCAATACGAGCAGTACTTC.

For the CDR3, the DNA is TGTGCCAGCAGTTTACCCTCTGCCATAGGGACTAGCGGGGACTACGAGCAGTACTTC. Translated: CASSLPSAIGTSGDYEQYF. The V gene is TRBV28, the J gene TRBJ2-7, with 13 positions matching TRBD2. V was clipped by 2 bases and J by 3 bases; unmatched bases: 13. Germline values: CDR1 MDHEN, CDR2 SYDVKM. The CDR3 consists of 19 residues.

For the CDR3, the DNA is TGCGCCAGCAGCCTTGGGACAGGGGGCGATGGCTACACCTTC. Protein: CASSLGTGGDGYTF. The rearrangement joins TRBV4-1 to TRBJ1-2; 12 bases align to TRBD1. The germline CDR1 and CDR2 sequences are MGHRA and YSYEKL. The CDR3 sequence is 14 residues long. J lost 6 bases, V lost 4 bases, and 3 bases had no gene match.

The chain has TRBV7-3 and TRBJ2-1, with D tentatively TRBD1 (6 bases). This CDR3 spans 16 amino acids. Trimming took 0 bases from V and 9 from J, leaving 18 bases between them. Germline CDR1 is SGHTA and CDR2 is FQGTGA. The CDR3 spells CASSLTWGTTTGEQFF. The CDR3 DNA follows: TGTGCCAGCAGCTTAACTTGGGGGACAACAACGGGTGAGCAGTTCTTC.

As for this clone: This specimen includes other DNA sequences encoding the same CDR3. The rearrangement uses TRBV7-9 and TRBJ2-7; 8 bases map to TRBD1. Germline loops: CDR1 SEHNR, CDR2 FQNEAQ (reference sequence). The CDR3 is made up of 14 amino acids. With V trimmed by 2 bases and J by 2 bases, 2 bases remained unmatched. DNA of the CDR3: TGTGCCAGCAGCTTAAGGGACAGGCCCTACGAGCAGTACTTC. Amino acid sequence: CASSLRDRPYEQYF.

DNA of the CDR3: TGCGCCAGCAGCCAAGTTACCTTGGACGTCTATGGCTACACCTTC. It is translated as CASSQVTLDVYGYTF. The chain is built from TRBV4-1 and TRBJ1-2; unclear D gene. V was clipped by 1 base and J by 4 bases, with 13 bases between them. CDR1 and CDR2 from the germline V gene are MGHRA and YSYEKL. This CDR3 spans 15 amino acids.

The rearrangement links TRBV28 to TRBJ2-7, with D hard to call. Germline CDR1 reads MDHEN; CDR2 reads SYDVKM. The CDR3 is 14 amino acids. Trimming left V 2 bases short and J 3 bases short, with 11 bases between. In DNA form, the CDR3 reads TGTGCCAGCAGTTTAAATAGGGATAGCTACGAGCAGTACTTC. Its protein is CASSLNRDSYEQYF.

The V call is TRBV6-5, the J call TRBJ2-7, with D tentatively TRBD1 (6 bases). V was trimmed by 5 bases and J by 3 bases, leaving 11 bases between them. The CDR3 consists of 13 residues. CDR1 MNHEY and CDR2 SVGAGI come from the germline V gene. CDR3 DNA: TGTGCCAGCAGTAAACGGGACATCTACGAGCAGTACTTC. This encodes CASSKRDIYEQYF.

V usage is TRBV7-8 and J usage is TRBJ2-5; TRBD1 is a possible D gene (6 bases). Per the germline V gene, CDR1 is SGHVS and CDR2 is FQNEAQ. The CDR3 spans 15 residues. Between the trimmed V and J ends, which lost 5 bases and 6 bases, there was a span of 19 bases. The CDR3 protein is CASSLPGFQGQTQYF. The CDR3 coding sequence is TGTGCCAGCAGCCTCCCGGGGTTCCAGGGGCAGACCCAGTACTTC.

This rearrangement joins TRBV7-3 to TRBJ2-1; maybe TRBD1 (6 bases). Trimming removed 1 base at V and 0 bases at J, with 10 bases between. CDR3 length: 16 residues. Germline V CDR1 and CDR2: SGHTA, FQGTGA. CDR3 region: CASSLSWTDSYNEQFF. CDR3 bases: TGTGCCAGCAGCTTAAGTTGGACAGACTCCTACAATGAGCAGTTCTTC.

The CDR3, as DNA: TGCGCCAGCAGCCCCACTACAGGGGGCAACGGCAATCAGCCCCAGCATTTT. It yields the protein CASSPTTGGNGNQPQHF. V usage is TRBV4-1 and J usage is TRBJ1-5; 9 positions match TRBD1. The germline V gene has CDR1 MGHRA and CDR2 YSYEKL. The CDR3 contains 17 residues. V shed 4 bases and J 2 bases; nucleotides not matched to a gene: 9.

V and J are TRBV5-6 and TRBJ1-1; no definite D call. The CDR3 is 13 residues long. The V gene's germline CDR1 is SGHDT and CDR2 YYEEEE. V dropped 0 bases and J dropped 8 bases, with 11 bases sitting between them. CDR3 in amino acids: CASSLAEGPEAFF. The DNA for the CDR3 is TGTGCCAGCAGCTTGGCCGAGGGTCCCGAAGCTTTCTTT. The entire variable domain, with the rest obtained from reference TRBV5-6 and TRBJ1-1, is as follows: DAGVTQSPTHLIKTRGQQVTLRCSPKSGHDTVSWYQQALGQGPQFIFQYYEEEERQRGNFPDRFSGHQFPNYSSELNVNALLLGDSALYLCASSLAEGPEAFFGQGTRLTVV.

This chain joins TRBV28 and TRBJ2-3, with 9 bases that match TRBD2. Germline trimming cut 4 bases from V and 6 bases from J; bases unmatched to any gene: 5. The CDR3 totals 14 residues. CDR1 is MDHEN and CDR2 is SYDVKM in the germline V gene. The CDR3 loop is CASSYSGSGDTQYF. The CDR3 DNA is TGTGCCAGCAGTTATAGCGGGAGTGGGGATACGCAGTATTTT.